The entry below gives a single TCR beta chain sequence along with its context. The antigen remains unidentified. A multiplex PCR was run with 60 Vbeta primers and 13 Jbeta primers. Method: immunoSEQ multiplex PCR; TCRdb's copy keeps in-frame clones and lacks some. The sample lists under 200,000 clones, 70% to 80% seen once, with roughly 2.1% in the top ten. This specimen comes from a study of cytomegalovirus exposure and HLA in healthy donors. Study results and caveats: Judged likely to be a sequencing artifact was a cluster of highly shared sequence variants.

Trimming took 5 bases from V and 2 from J, leaving 13 bases between them. The germline V gene encodes CDR1 SGHTA and CDR2 FQGNSA. CDR3 length equals 15 residues. The receptor's source is a woman younger than 45 in good health and CMV-seropositive. This rearrangement joins TRBV7-2 to TRBJ1-3; D uncertain. Sequenced sample: PBMCs. The CDR3 here is CASSPDWGAGNTIYF. The DNA for the CDR3 is TGTGCCAGCAGCCCCGATTGGGGAGCTGGAAACACCATATATTTT.